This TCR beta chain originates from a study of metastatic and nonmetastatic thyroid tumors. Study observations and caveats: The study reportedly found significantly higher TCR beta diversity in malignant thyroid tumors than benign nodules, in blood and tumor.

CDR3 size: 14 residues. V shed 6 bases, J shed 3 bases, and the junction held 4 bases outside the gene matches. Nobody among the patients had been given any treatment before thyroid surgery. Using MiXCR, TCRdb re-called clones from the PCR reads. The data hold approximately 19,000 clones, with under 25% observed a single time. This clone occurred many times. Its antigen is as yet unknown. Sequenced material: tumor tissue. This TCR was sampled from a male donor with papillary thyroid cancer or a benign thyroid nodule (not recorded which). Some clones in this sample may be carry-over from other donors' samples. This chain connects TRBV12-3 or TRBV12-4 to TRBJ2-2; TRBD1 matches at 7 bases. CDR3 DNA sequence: TGTGCCAGCAGCTACAGGGGTTACACCGGGGAGCTGTTTTTT. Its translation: CASSYRGYTGELFF.